The 28 T cell receptor beta chains presented below share a single source sample, sequenced in a study of T cells after yellow fever vaccination. TCRdb analysed the 5' RACE reads with MiXCR anew, one entry per CDR3 protein. The table has approximately 580,000 distinct CDR3 sequences, 17% seen once. The sample in question was PBMCs, obtained 4 to 6 days after the first yellow fever vaccination. The receptor source for this set is a man younger than 35 who received the YFV17D yellow fever vaccine.

In its sample, this clonotype was seen a few times. The gene calls are TRBV25-1 and TRBJ2-1, with 7 bases identical to TRBD2. V lost 1 base to trimming and J lost 6 bases; unmatched junction nucleotides: 12. The CDR3 contains 17 residues. CDR1 is MGHDK, CDR2 SYGVNS, per germline. DNA of the CDR3: TGTGCCAGCAGTGAATCACCCGGGGAGGGGATAGGCAATGAGCAGTTCTTC. Amino acids: CASSESPGEGIGNEQFF.

This clonotype was observed a few times. The chain combines TRBV2 with TRBJ2-4; D may be TRBD2 (6 bases). CDR1 and CDR2 (germline): SNHLY, FYNNEI. With 1 base removed from V and 0 bases from J, the gap between germline ends came to 13 bases. The length of the CDR3 is 17 residues. The CDR3 region has the DNA TGTGCCAGCAGTGAAGTTTGGGGGACTTTAGCCAAAAACATTCAGTACTTC. Amino acid sequence: CASSEVWGTLAKNIQYF.

This clonotype was seen more than once but under ten times. This sequence joins TRBV4-2 and TRBJ2-1, with TRBD2 as a possible D gene (7 bases). This CDR3 comprises 17 residues. Trimming removed 1 base from V and 2 bases from J, with 15 bases in between. Germline values: CDR1 LGHNA, CDR2 YNFKEQ. The CDR3 reads CASSQGASGDTYNEQFF. DNA of the CDR3: TGTGCCAGCAGCCAAGGGGCCAGCGGGGACACCTACAATGAGCAGTTCTTC.

This clonotype was seen more than once but under ten times. V is TRBV5-1 and J is TRBJ2-2, with D tentatively TRBD1 (5 bases). V was shortened by 4 bases and J by 7 bases, with 14 bases between the two germline ends. The germline V gene has CDR1 SGHRS and CDR2 YFSETQ. This CDR3 has 14 residues. CDR3 residues: CASSRTIVNGELFF. The CDR3 nucleotides read TGCGCCAGCAGCCGGACAATTGTAAACGGGGAGCTGTTTTTT.

The rearrangement joins TRBV13 to TRBJ2-7, with 14 bases that match TRBD2. CDR1 is PRHDT and CDR2 is FYEKMQ in the germline V gene (reference sequence). Losses at the gene ends were 5 bases for V and 2 bases for J; bases not matched to a gene: 8. The CDR3 has 17 residues. The CDR3 DNA reads as TGTGCCAGCAGCCATCGGACTAGCGGGGGGAGGACCTACGAGCAGTACGTC. Translated: CASSHRTSGGRTYEQYV.

The J gene is TRBJ2-7, the V gene TRBV10-3; 11 nucleotides line up with TRBD1. CDR3 length: 14 amino acids. Germline assignment: CDR1 ENHRY and CDR2 SYGVKD. Trimming removed 6 bases from V and 7 bases from J; junction bases left unmatched: 8. The CDR3 reads CAISPSDRGLEQYF. The CDR3 region has the DNA TGTGCCATCAGCCCCTCGGACAGGGGGCTAGAGCAGTACTTC.

There are many counts of this clonotype. A junction boundary mismatches the germline segment, possibly from a read error. The rearrangement joins TRBV5-1 to TRBJ1-3; D remains unclear. The CDR3 is made up of 14 amino acids. CDR1 is SGHRS and CDR2 is YFSETQ in the germline V gene. The CDR3 loop is CASSPVSSGNTIYF. The CDR3 nucleotides read TGTGCCAGCAGCCCCGTTAGCTCTGGAAACACCATATATTTT.

This rearrangement joins TRBV15 to TRBJ2-5; D tentatively fits TRBD1 or TRBD2 (5 bases each). From germline, CDR1 is LNHNV and CDR2 YYDKDF (reference sequence). The CDR3 totals 20 residues. V lost 5 bases and J lost 3, with 31 bases in between. The CDR3 DNA follows: TGTGCCACCAGCGCACCGGACCGGGACGGAGTATTTTACTTAAAAGAGACCCAGTACTTC. Translation: CATSAPDRDGVFYLKETQYF.

This clonotype has ten or more counts. The gene calls are TRBV7-9 and TRBJ2-3, with TRBD2 matching 8 bases. CDR1 SEHNR and CDR2 FQNEAQ come from the germline V gene (reference sequence). This CDR3 has 14 amino acids. The J segment lost 4 bases and the V segment lost 5 bases, leaving 5 bases of the junction unmatched. As DNA, the CDR3 is TGTGCCAGCAGCGGGGGACTAGGGGCAGATACGCAGTATTTT. Amino acid sequence: CASSGGLGADTQYF.

This clonotype came up a few times. The rearrangement joins TRBV20-1 to TRBJ2-5; 7 nucleotides align to TRBD1. Looked up from germline, CDR1 is DFQATT and CDR2 is SNEGSKA (reference sequence). There are 14 residues in the CDR3. V was pared by 8 bases and J by 4 bases, with 13 bases of the junction left unmatched. The CDR3 here is CSSPIQGVIETQYF. The CDR3 coding sequence is TGCAGTTCCCCGATCCAGGGGGTTATAGAGACCCAGTACTTC.

Of note for this clonotype: An end of the junction differs from the germline gene, which may be a read error. The rearrangement uses TRBV20-1 and TRBJ2-2; 10 nucleotides agree with TRBD2. Germline V gene lookup returns CDR1 DFQATT and CDR2 SNEGSKA (reference sequence). This CDR3 has 16 amino acids. CDR3 in amino acids: CCARDRRTSGTGELFF. In DNA form, the CDR3 reads TGCTGTGCTAGAGATCGCAGGACTAGCGGCACCGGGGAGCTGTTTTTT.

The chain uses TRBV5-1 and TRBJ2-5; 9 bases are shared with TRBD1. Germline assignment: CDR1 SGHRS and CDR2 YFSETQ. V shed 2 bases, J shed 5 bases, and the junction held 4 bases outside the gene matches. This CDR3 is 14 amino acids long. The CDR3 DNA reads as TGCGCCAGCAGCTTACAGGGGGCGAGGGAGACCCAGTACTTC. Amino acids: CASSLQGARETQYF.

The V gene is TRBV29-1, the J gene TRBJ2-1, with TRBD2 identical over 8 bases. The CDR3 is made up of 16 amino acids. With V trimmed by 4 bases and J by 0 bases, 8 bases remained unmatched. Germline values: CDR1 SQVTM, CDR2 ANQGSEA. Here the CDR3 reads CSVGGSGGISYNEQFF. The CDR3 DNA is TGCAGCGTTGGGGGGAGCGGGGGAATCTCCTACAATGAGCAGTTCTTC.

This clonotype showed up just a few times. V is TRBV5-1 and J is TRBJ1-1, with TRBD1 matching over 7 bases. Germline CDR1 reads SGHRS; CDR2 reads YFSETQ. The CDR3 consists of 18 residues. The ends lost 0 bases at V and 1 base at J; junction bases unmatched: 12. This CDR3 reads CASSLGYRDSVTNTEAFF. The CDR3 DNA reads TGCGCCAGCAGCTTGGGATATCGGGACAGCGTAACGAACACTGAAGCTTTCTTT.

This clonotype came up a few times. The rearrangement links TRBV11-3 to TRBJ2-2; no firm D call. Trimming removed 4 bases at V and 3 bases at J, with 9 bases between. Per germline, CDR1 SGHNT and CDR2 YENEEA. The CDR3 totals 14 residues. The CDR3 sequence is CASSSLSDTGELFF. CDR3 DNA: TGTGCCAGCAGCTCCCTAAGTGACACCGGGGAGCTGTTTTTT.

The chain joins TRBV24-1 to TRBJ2-3; D tentatively reads TRBD1 or TRBD2 (5 bases each). Germline assignment: CDR1 KGHDR and CDR2 SFDVKD. The length of the CDR3 is 14 residues. Trimming pared 10 bases from V and 0 bases from J, leaving 13 bases between. The CDR3 sequence: CATQKRGSTDTQYF. The CDR3 bases are TGTGCCACTCAGAAGAGGGGCAGCACAGATACGCAGTATTTT.

This clonotype was observed a handful of times. The DNA for the CDR3 is TGCGCCAGCAGCCAACAGGAATATCCCACAGATACGCAGTATTTT. Translation: CASSQQEYPTDTQYF. The rearrangement links TRBV4-3 to TRBJ2-3; D is unclear. The CDR3 totals 15 residues. Germline CDR1 is LGHNA and CDR2 is YSLEER. V was trimmed by 2 bases and J by 2 bases, leaving 11 bases between them.

This clonotype was seen only a few times. The CDR3 sequence: CASSQDSPGQTNYGYTF. The CDR3 DNA follows: TGTGCCAGCAGCCAAGACTCGCCGGGACAGACTAACTATGGCTACACCTTC. The rearrangement links TRBV3-1 to TRBJ1-2; 7 bases fit TRBD1. J lost 0 bases, V lost 0 bases, and 7 bases had no gene match. The CDR3 is 17 residues long. Per the germline V gene, CDR1 is LGHDT and CDR2 is YNNKEL (reference sequence).

This clonotype occurred many times. In DNA form, the CDR3 reads TGCAGCGTTGAAGCGGTTGGAGGGGAGAACCAAGAGACCCAGTACTTC. This sequence encodes CSVEAVGGENQETQYF. V and J are TRBV29-1 and TRBJ2-5; TRBD2 might be the D (6 bases). V was pared by 1 base and J by 0 bases, with 15 bases between. CDR1 and CDR2 (germline): SQVTM, ANQGSEA. The CDR3 runs to 16 residues.

This chain joins TRBV2 and TRBJ1-1, with D unclear. V was shortened by 2 bases and J by 0 bases, with 19 bases between the two germline ends. Germline CDR1 is SNHLY and CDR2 is FYNNEI. This CDR3 is 18 amino acids long. The CDR3 DNA reads as TGTGCCAGCAGTGAAACGTCGGTAGCCCATCCATTGAACACTGAAGCTTTCTTT. Protein: CASSETSVAHPLNTEAFF.

This clonotype was detected only a few times. The CDR3 DNA is TGCGCCAGCAGCTTGGTCAGGGTCTCAATATCAGCTAACTATGGCTACACCTTC. Amino acids: CASSLVRVSISANYGYTF. The V gene is TRBV5-1, the J gene TRBJ1-2; D might be TRBD1 (5 bases). Trimming cost V 0 bases and J 0 bases, with 18 bases left between them. The CDR3 sequence is 18 residues long. The V gene's germline CDR1 is SGHRS and CDR2 YFSETQ.

The J gene is TRBJ1-5, the V gene TRBV11-2; no reliable D call. V lost 2 bases and J 0 bases, leaving 23 bases between the germline ends. The CDR3 has 20 residues. CDR1 SGHAT and CDR2 FQNNGV come from the germline V gene. The CDR3 is CASSLSSLSGISDSNQPQHF. In nucleotides, the CDR3 is TGTGCCAGCAGCTTATCCTCCCTATCGGGTATCAGTGATAGCAATCAGCCCCAGCATTTT.

The chain is built from TRBV7-9 and TRBJ2-5; D is ambiguous. Germline V gene lookup returns CDR1 SEHNR and CDR2 FQNEAQ (reference sequence). V was clipped by 6 bases and J by 5 bases, with 10 bases between them. The CDR3 is 12 residues long. The chain's CDR3 is CASSLSPETQYF. The CDR3 region has the DNA TGTGCCAGCAGTCTAAGCCCCGAGACCCAGTACTTC.

The table lists this clonotype with a count of one. This chain connects TRBV19 to TRBJ2-3, with TRBD1 identical over 8 bases. This CDR3 contains 15 residues. V lost 3 bases and J lost 2; bases outside the gene matches: 4. From germline, CDR1 is LNHDA and CDR2 SQIVND (reference sequence). As DNA, the CDR3 is TGTGCCAGTAGTATTTACAGGGGGGACACAGATACGCAGTATTTT. Residues: CASSIYRGDTDTQYF.

This clonotype was observed a few times. CDR3 DNA: TGCAGCGTTGTCTCTGGCTACGAGCAGTACGTC. As protein: CSVVSGYEQYV. This sequence joins TRBV29-1 and TRBJ2-7; D is unclear. Trimming stripped 4 bases from V and 3 bases from J, with 7 bases between. The germline gives CDR1 SQVTM, CDR2 ANQGSEA. The CDR3 totals 11 residues.

CDR3 residues: CASSTLGGTGELFF. The CDR3 DNA reads as TGTGCCAGTAGTACCCTGGGGGGGACCGGGGAGCTGTTTTTT. The V call is TRBV19, the J call TRBJ2-2; 7 bases are shared with TRBD2. The CDR3 length is 14 residues. From germline, CDR1 is LNHDA and CDR2 SQIVND (reference sequence). V lost 4 bases to trimming and J lost 5 bases; unmatched junction nucleotides: 4.

The sample holds many counts of this clonotype. J is TRBJ2-1 and V is TRBV7-2; D is tentatively TRBD1 or TRBD2 (5 bases each). Trimming shortened V by 5 bases and J by 9 bases, and 14 bases separated the two germline ends. The CDR3 consists of 13 residues. CDR1 and CDR2 (germline): SGHTA, FQGNSA. The DNA of the CDR3 is TGTGCCAGCAGCCAAAGTAGGGACGGTGAGCAGTTCTTC. This codes for CASSQSRDGEQFF.

This clonotype was seen only a few times. The V and J genes are TRBV5-1 and TRBJ1-3; tentative D call: TRBD1 (5 bases). This CDR3 contains 18 residues. CDR1 is SGHRS and CDR2 is YFSETQ in the germline V gene. Trimming removed 0 bases from V and 0 bases from J, with 16 bases in between. This CDR3 reads CASSLVAYGAASGNTIYF. The CDR3 nucleotides read TGCGCCAGCAGCTTGGTGGCGTACGGGGCAGCCTCTGGAAACACCATATATTTT. The whole variable domain, remainder taken from reference TRBV5-1 and TRBJ1-3, is KAGVTQTPRYLIKTRGQQVTLSCSPISGHRSVSWYQQTPGQGLQFLFEYFSETQRNKGNFPGRFSGRQFSNSRSEMNVSTLELGDSALYLCASSLVAYGAASGNTIYFGEGSWLTVV.